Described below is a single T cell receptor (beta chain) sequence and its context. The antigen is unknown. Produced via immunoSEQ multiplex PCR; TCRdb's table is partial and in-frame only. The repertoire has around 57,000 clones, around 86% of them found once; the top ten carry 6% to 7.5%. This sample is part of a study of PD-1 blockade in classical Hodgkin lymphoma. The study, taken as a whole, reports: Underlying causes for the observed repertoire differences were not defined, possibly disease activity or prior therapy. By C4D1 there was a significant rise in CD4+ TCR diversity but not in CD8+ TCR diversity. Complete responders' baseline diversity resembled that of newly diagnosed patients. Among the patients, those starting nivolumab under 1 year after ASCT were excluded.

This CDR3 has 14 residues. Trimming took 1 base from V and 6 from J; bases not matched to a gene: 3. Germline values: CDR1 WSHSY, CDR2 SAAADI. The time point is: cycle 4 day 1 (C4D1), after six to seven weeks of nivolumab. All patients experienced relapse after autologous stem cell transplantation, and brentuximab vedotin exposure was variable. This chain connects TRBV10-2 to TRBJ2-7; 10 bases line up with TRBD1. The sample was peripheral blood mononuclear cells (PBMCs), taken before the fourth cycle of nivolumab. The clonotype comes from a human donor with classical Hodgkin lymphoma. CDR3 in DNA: TGCGCCAGCAGTGAGTGGGACAGGGGATCCGAGCAGTACTTC. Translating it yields CASSEWDRGSEQYF.